This T cell receptor beta chain was sequenced during a study of glioma-infiltrating T cells after dendritic cell vaccination. Study-wide results and caveats: Higher TCR clonality did not directly relate to longer survival.

V lost 4 bases, J lost 7 bases, and 10 bases lay in between. Germline CDR1 SGHVS, CDR2 FQNEAQ. The CDR3 extends over 13 amino acids. This clone has ten or more counts. Its target is unknown. Input was roughly 2.2 ug genomic DNA, or all available if less. Generated by immunoSEQ multiplex PCR, the TCRdb table keeps only in-frame clones and is missing some. Of roughly 70,000 clones listed, approximately 80% are singletons. The sequencing used blood, collected before dendritic cell vaccination. This clonotype was obtained from a human donor with glioblastoma. The chain links TRBV7-8 to TRBJ1-4; no definite D call. CDR3 sequence reads: CASSSRTLEKLFF. The CDR3 nucleotides are TGTGCCAGCAGCTCTCGGACTCTTGAAAAACTGTTTTTT.